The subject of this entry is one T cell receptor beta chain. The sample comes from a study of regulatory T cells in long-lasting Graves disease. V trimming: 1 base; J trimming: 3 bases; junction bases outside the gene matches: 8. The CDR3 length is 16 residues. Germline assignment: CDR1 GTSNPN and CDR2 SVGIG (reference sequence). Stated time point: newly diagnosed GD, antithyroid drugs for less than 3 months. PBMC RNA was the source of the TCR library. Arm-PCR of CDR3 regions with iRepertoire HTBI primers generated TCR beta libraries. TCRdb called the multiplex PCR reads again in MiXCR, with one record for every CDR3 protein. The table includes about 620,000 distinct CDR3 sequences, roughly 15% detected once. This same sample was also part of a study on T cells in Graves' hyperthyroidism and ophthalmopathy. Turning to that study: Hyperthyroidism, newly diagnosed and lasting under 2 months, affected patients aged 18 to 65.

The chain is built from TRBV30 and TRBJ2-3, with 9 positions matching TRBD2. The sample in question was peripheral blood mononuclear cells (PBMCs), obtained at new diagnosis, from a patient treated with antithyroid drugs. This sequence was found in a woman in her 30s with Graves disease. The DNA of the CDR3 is TGTGCCTGGAGTGGCACTAGCGGGCGGAAAACAGATACGCAGTATTTT. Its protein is CAWSGTSGRKTDTQYF.